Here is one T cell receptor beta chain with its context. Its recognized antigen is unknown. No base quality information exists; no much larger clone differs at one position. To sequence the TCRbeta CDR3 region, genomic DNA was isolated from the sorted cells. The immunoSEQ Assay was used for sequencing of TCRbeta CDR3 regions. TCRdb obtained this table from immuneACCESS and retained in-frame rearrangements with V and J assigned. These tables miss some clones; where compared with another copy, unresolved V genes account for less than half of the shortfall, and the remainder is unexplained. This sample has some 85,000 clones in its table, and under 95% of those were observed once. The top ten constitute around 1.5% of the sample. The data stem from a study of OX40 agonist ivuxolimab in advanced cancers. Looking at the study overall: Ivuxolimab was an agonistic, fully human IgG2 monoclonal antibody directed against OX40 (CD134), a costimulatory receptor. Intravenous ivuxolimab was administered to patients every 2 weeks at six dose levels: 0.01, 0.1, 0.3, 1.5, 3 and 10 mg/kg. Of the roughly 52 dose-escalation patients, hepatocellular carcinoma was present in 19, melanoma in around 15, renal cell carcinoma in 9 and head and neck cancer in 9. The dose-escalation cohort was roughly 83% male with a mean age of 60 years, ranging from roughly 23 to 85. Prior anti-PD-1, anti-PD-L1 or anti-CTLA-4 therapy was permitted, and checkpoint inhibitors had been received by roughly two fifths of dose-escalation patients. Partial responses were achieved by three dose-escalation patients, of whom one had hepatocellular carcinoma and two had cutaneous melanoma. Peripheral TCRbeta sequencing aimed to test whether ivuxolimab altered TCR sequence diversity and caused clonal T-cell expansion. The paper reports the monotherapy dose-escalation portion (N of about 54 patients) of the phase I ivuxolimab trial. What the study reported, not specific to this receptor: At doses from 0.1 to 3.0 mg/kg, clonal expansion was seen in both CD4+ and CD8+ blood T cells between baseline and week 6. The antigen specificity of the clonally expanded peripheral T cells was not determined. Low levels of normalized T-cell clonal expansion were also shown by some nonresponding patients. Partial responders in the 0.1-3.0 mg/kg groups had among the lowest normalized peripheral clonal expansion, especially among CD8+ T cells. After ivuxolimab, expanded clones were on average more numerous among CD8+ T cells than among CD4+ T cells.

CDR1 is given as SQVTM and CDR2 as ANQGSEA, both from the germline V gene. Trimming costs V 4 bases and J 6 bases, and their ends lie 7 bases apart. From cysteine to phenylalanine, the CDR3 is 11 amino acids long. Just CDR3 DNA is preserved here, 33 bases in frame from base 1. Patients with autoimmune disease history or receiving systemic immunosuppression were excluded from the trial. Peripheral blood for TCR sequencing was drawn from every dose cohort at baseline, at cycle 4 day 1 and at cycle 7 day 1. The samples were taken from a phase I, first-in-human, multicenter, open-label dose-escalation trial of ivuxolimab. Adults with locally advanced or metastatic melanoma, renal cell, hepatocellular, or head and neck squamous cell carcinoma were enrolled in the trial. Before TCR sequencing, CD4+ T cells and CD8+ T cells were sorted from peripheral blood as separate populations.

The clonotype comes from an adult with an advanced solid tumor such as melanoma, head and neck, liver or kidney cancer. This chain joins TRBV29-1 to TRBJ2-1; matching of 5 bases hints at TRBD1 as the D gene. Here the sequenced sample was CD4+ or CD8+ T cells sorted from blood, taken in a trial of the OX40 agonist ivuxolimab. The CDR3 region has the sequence CSVGGGNEQFF. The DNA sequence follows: TGCAGCGTTGGGGGCGGCAATGAGCAGTTCTTC.